This paragraph reports one T cell receptor (beta chain). The data derive from a study of CD8 T cells in Susac syndrome. Losses at the gene ends were 0 bases for V and 11 bases for J; bases not matched to a gene: 13. Germline V gene sequence: CDR1 ENHRY, CDR2 SYGVKD. The CDR3 covers 16 residues. An amount of RNA that ranged from about 0.45 to 1 ug was reverse transcribed with random hexamers. TCRdb processed the immunoSEQ multiplex PCR reads anew with MiXCR; each CDR3 protein has one entry. In the table there are 150,000 to 200,000 distinct CDR3 sequences, roughly 90% of which are singletons. The receptor's source is a human donor with Susac syndrome. The sample comprised CD4+ T cells from PBMCs. J is TRBJ2-3 and V is TRBV10-3, with TRBD2 matching 8 bases. CDR3 sequence: CAISESIVAGPRRQYF. The CDR3, as DNA: TGTGCCATCAGTGAGTCCATAGTAGCGGGGCCCCGAAGGCAGTATTTT.